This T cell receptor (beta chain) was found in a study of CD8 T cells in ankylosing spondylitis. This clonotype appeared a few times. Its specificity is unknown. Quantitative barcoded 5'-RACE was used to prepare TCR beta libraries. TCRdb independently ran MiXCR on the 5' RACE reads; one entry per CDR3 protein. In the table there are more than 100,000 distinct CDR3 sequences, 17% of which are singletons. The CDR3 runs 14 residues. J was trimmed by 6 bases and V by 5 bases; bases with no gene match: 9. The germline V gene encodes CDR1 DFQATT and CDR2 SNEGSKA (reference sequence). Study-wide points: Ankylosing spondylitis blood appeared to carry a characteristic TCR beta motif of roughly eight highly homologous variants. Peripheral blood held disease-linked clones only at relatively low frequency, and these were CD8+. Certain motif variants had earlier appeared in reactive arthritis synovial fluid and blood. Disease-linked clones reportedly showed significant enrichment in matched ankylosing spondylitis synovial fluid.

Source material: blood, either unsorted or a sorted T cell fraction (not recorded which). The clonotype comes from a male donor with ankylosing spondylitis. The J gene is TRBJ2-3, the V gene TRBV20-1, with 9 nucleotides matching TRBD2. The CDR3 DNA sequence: TGCAGTGCTCCCCTAGCGGGACTCTGGGATACGCAGTATTTT. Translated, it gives CSAPLAGLWDTQYF.